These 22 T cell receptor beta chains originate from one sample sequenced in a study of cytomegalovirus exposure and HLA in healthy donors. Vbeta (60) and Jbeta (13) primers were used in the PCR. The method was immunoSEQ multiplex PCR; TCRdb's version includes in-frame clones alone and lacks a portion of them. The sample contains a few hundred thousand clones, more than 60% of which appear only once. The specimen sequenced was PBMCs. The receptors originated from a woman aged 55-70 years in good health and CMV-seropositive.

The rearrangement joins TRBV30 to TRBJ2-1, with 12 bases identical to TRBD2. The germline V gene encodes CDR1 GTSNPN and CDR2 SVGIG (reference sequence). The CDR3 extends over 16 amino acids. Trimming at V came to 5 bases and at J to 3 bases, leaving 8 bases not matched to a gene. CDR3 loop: CAWRSTGLAGYNEQFF. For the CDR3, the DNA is TGTGCCTGGCGGAGCACGGGACTAGCGGGCTACAATGAGCAGTTCTTC. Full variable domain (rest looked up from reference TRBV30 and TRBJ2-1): SQTIHQWPATLVQPVGSPLSLECTVEGTSNPNLYWYRQAAGRGLQLLFYSVGIGQISSEVPQNLSASRPQDRQFILSSKKLLLSDSGFYLCAWRSTGLAGYNEQFFGPGTRLTVL.

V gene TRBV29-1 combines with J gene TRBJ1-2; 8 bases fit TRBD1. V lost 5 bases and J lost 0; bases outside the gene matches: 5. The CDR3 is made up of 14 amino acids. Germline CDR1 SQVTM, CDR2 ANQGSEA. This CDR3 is CSVLDRDTNYGYTF. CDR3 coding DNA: TGCAGCGTTCTGGACAGGGACACTAACTATGGCTACACCTTC.

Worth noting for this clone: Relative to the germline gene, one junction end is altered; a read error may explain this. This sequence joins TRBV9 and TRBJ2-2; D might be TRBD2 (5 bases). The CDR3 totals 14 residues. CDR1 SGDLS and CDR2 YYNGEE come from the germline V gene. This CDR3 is CVSSDRSGTGELFF. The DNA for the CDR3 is TGTGTCAGCAGTGATCGAAGCGGCACCGGGGAGCTGTTTTTT.

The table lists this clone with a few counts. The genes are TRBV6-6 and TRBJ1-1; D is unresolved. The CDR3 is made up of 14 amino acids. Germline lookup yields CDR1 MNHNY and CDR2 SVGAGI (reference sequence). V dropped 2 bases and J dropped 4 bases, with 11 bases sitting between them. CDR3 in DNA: TGTGCCAGCAGTTACGAGGGAGAGGTCACTGAAGCTTTCTTT. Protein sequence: CASSYEGEVTEAFF.

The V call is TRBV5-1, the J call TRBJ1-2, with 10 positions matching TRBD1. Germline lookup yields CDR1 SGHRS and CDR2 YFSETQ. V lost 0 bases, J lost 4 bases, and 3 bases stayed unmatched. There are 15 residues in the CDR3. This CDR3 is CASSLAGTGAYGYTF. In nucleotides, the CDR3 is TGCGCCAGCAGCTTGGCCGGGACAGGGGCCTATGGCTACACCTTC. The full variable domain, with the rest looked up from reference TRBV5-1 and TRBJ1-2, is KAGVTQTPRYLIKTRGQQVTLSCSPISGHRSVSWYQQTPGQGLQFLFEYFSETQRNKGNFPGRFSGRQFSNSRSEMNVSTLELGDSALYLCASSLAGTGAYGYTFGSGTRLTVV.

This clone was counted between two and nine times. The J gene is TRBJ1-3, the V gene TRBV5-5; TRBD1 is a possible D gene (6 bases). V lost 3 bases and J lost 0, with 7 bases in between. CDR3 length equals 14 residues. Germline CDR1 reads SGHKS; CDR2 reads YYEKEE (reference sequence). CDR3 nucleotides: TGTGCCAGCAGCTCGGACAGCTCTGGAAACACCATATATTTT. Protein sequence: CASSSDSSGNTIYF.

DNA for the CDR3: TGCGCCAGCAGCTTGATGGGGGGGCTAAATGCCGGGGAGCTGTTTTTT. Translated, it gives CASSLMGGLNAGELFF. V usage is TRBV5-1 and J usage is TRBJ2-2, with D possibly being TRBD2 (7 bases). This CDR3 is 16 amino acids long. CDR1 SGHRS and CDR2 YFSETQ come from the germline V gene. V was clipped by 1 base and J by 6 bases, with 16 bases between them. The whole variable domain, remainder taken from reference TRBV5-1 and TRBJ2-2, is KAGVTQTPRYLIKTRGQQVTLSCSPISGHRSVSWYQQTPGQGLQFLFEYFSETQRNKGNFPGRFSGRQFSNSRSEMNVSTLELGDSALYLCASSLMGGLNAGELFFGEGSRLTVL.

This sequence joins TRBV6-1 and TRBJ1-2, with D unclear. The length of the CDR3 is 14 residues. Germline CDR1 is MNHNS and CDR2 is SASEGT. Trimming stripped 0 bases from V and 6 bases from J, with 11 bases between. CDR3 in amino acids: CASSEAIGRDGYTF. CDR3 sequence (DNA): TGTGCCAGCAGTGAAGCGATAGGGAGAGATGGCTACACCTTC.

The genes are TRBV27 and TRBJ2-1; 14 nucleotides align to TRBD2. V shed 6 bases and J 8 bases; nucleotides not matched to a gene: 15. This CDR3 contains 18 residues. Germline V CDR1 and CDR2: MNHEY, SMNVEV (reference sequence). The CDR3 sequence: CASSATGTSGSLYHEQFF. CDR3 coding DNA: TGTGCCAGCAGCGCGACCGGGACTAGCGGGAGTCTTTACCATGAGCAGTTCTTC.

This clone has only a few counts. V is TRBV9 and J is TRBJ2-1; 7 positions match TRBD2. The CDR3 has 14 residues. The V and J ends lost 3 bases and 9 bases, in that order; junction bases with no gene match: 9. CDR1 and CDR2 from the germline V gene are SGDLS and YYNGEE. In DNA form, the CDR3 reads TGTGCCAGCAGCGGTCAGGTGCGGGGGACTGAGCAGTTCTTC. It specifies CASSGQVRGTEQFF.

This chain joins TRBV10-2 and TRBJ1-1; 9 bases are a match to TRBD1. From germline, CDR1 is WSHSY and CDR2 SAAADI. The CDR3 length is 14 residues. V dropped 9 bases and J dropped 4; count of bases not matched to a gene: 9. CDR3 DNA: TGCGCCAGTCTCGAAACAGGGGGCTTCACTGAAGCTTTCTTT. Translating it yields CASLETGGFTEAFF.

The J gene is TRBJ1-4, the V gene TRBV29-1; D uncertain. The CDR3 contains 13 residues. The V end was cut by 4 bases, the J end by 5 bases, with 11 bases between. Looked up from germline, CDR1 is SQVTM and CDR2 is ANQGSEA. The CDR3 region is CSVGREVNEKLFF. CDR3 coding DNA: TGCAGCGTTGGTAGGGAGGTCAATGAAAAACTGTTTTTT.

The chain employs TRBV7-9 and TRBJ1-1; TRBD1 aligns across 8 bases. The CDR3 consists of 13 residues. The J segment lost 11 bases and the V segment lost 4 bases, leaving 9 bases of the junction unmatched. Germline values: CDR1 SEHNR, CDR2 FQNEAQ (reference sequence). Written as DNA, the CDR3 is TGTGCCAGCAGCTCGCGGGCGGGGACAGGTGCTTTCTTT. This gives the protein CASSSRAGTGAFF.

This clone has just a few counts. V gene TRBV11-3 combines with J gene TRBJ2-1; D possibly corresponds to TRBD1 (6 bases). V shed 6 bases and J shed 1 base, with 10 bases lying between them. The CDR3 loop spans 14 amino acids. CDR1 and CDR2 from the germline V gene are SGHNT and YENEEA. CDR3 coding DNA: TGTGCCAGCAGTGAGACAGGTTCCTACAATGAGCAGTTCTTC. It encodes CASSETGSYNEQFF.

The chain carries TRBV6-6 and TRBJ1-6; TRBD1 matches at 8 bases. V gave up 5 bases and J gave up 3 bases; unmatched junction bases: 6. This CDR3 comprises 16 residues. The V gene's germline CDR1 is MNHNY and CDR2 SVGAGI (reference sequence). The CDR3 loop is CASSRRTGSYNSPLHF. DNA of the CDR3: TGTGCCAGCAGTCGCCGGACAGGGAGCTATAATTCACCCCTCCACTTT.

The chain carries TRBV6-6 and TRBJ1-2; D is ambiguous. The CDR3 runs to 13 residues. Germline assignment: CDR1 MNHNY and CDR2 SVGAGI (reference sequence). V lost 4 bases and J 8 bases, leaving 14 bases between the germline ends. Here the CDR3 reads CASSSHGSRGYTF. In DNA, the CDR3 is TGTGCCAGCAGTTCACACGGGAGTAGGGGCTACACCTTC.

The CDR3 region has the DNA TGTGCTAGTGCTTCCTTTACCGGCTATGGCTACACCTTC. It encodes CASASFTGYGYTF. The rearrangement uses TRBV12-5 and TRBJ1-2; unclear D gene. The CDR3 has 13 residues. The V gene's germline CDR1 is LGHNT and CDR2 FRNRAP. The V gene lost 7 bases and the J gene lost 4 bases, with 13 bases spanning the gap.

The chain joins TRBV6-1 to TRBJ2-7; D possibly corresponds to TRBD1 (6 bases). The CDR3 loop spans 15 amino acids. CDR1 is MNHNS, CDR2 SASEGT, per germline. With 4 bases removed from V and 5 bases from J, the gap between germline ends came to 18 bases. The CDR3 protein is CASSGFSTGKNEQYF. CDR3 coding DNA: TGTGCCAGCAGTGGATTTTCTACAGGGAAGAACGAGCAGTACTTC.

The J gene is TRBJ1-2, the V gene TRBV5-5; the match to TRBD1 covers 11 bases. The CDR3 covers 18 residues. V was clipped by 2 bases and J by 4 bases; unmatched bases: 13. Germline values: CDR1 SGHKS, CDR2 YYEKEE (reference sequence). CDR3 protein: CASSFSPGQGGLVYGYTF. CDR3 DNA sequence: TGTGCCAGCAGCTTTAGTCCGGGACAGGGGGGTCTTGTCTATGGCTACACCTTC.

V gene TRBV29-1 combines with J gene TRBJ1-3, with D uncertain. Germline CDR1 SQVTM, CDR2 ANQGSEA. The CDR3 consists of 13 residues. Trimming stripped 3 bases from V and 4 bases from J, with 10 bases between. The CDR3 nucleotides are TGCAGCGTTGATCGCCAGTCAGGAAACACCATATATTTT. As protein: CSVDRQSGNTIYF.

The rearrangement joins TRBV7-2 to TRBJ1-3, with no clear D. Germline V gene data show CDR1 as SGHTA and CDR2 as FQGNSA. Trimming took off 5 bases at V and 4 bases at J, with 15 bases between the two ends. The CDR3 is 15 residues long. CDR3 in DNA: TGTGCCAGCAGCGAGCCCGGAATGGGCGGAAACACCATATATTTT. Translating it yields CASSEPGMGGNTIYF.

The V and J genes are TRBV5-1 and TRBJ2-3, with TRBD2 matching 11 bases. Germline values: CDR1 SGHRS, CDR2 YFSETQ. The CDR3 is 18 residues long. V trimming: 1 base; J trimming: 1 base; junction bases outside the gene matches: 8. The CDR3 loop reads CASSLLAGGSSGTDTQYF. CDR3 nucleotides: TGCGCCAGCAGCTTGCTAGCGGGGGGATCCTCTGGCACAGATACGCAGTATTTT.